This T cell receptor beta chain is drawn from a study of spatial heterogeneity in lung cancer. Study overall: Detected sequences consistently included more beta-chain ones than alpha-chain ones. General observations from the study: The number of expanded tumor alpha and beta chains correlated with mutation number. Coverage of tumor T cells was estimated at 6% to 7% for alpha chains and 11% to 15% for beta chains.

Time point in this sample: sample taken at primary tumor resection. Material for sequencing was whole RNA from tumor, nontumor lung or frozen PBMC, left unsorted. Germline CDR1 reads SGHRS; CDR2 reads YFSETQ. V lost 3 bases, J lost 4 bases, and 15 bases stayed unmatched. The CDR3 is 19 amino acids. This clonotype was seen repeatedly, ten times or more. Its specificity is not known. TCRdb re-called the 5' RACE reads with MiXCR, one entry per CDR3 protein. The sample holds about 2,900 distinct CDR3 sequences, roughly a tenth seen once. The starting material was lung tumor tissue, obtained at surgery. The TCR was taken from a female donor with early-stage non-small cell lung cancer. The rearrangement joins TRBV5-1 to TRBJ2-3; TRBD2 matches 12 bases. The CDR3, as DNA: TGCGCCAGCAGCTCCAGGACTAGCGGGGAAGGCACACACTCAGATACGCAGTATTTT. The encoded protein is CASSSRTSGEGTHSDTQYF.